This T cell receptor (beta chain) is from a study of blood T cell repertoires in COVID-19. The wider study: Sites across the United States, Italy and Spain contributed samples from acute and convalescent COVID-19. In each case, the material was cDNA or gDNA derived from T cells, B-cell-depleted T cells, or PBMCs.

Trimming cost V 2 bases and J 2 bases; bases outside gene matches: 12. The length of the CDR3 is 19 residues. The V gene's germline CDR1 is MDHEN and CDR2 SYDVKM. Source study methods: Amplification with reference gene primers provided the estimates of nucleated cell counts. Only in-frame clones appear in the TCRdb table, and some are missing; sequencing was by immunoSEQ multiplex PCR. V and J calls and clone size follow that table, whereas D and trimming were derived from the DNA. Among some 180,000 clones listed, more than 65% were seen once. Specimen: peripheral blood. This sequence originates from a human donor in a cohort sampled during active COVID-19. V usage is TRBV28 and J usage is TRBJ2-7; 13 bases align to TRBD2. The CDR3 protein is CASSLTGTSGTSPPYEQYF. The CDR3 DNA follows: TGTGCCAGCAGTTTAACCGGGACTAGCGGGACGAGCCCCCCCTACGAGCAGTACTTC.